This T cell receptor (beta chain) came from a study of T cell responses to AZD1222 COVID-19 vaccine. This clone was seen a few times. Its antigen is not identified. Regarding the study as a whole: Across spike, vaccine-associated CD4 TCRs were found, dominant at 160-218 and 743-854. A mostly white British donor set with more females was recruited, and clonal diversity was possibly underestimated. Baseline antibody screening turned up just a handful of seropositive AZD1222 recipients. Variant regions that are unmutated are reportedly the target of nearly half of spike-specific TCRs.

The CDR3 is 13 amino acids. The germline V gene has CDR1 MNHEY and CDR2 SMNVEV (reference sequence). V lost 6 bases to trimming and J lost 2 bases, with 8 bases between them. Only in-frame clones appear in the TCRdb table, and some are missing; sequencing was by immunoSEQ multiplex PCR. Of some 120,000 clones listed, 87% were seen once; the top ten hold roughly a tenth. This receptor was identified in an adult in good health. The material sequenced was peripheral blood, taken on day 0 of AZD1222 vaccination. The rearrangement uses TRBV27 and TRBJ1-5; D is uncertain. The CDR3 region has the DNA TGTGCCAGCAGATTAAGCGGCAATCAGCCCCAGCATTTT. It encodes CASRLSGNQPQHF.